The T cell receptor (beta chain) described here comes from a study of cytomegalovirus exposure and HLA in healthy donors. CDR1 is LGHNA and CDR2 is YNFKEQ in the germline V gene. V was pared by 0 bases and J by 7 bases, with 25 bases between. The CDR3 is 18 residues long. 13 Jbeta primers and 60 Vbeta primers were used for the PCR. The data were produced by immunoSEQ multiplex PCR, yet TCRdb's version contains in-frame clones alone and is incomplete. The sample consists of approximately 90,000 clones, 60% to 80% of them appearing once. This receptor was identified in a man aged 35 to 55 in good health and CMV-seronegative. Material for sequencing was PBMCs. The J gene is TRBJ2-7, the V gene TRBV4-2; D is possibly TRBD2 (5 bases). In DNA form, the CDR3 reads TGTGCCAGCAGCCAAGATCTCCTGAGGGCCGAGGAGCTACGGGAGCAGTACTTC. It is translated as CASSQDLLRAEELREQYF.